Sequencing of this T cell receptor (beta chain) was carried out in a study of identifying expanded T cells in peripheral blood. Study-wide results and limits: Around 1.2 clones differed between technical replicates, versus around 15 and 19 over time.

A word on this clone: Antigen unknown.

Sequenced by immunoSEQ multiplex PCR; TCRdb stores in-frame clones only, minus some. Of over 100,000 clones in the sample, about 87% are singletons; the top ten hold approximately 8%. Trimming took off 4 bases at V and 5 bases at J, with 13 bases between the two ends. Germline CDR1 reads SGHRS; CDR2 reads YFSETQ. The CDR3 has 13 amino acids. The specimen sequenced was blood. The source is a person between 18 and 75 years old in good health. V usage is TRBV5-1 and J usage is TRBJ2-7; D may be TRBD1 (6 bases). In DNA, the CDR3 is TGCGCCAGCAGCACAGGGACGTTTGACGAGCAGTACTTC. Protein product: CASSTGTFDEQYF.